Sequencing of this T cell receptor (beta chain) was carried out in a study of regulatory T cells in long-lasting Graves disease. Study in general: Graves' cases, newly diagnosed, had used antithyroid drugs under 3 months.

Time point specified: newly diagnosed GD, antithyroid drugs for less than 3 months. Generation of the TCR library employed RNA extracted from PBMCs. TCR beta libraries were built with iRepertoire HTBI primers and Arm-PCR of CDR3 regions. TCRdb re-called the multiplex PCR reads through MiXCR, storing one row per CDR3 protein. The sample carries fewer than 500,000 distinct CDR3 sequences, 15% to 20% recorded once. This clonotype has a count of ten or more. In addition, the sample was reused for a study of T cells in Graves' hyperthyroidism and ophthalmopathy. That paper notes: Investigators excluded patients with uncontrolled infection, other autoimmune disease, pregnancy or lactation. The HTBI primer set drove a first-round RT-PCR of the TCR CDR3.

The source of this sequence is a middle-aged man with Graves disease. The starting material was peripheral blood mononuclear cells (PBMCs), obtained at new diagnosis, from a patient treated with antithyroid drugs.

CDR3 loop: CATSRDRGRGNIQYF. The CDR3 coding sequence is TGTGCCACCAGTCGGGACAGGGGGCGAGGAAACATTCAGTACTTC. The V gene is TRBV15, the J gene TRBJ2-4; 12 bases are a match to TRBD1. This CDR3 has 15 residues. Germline V gene data show CDR1 as LNHNV and CDR2 as YYDKDF (reference sequence). Trimming took 6 bases from V and 6 from J; bases not matched to a gene: 6.